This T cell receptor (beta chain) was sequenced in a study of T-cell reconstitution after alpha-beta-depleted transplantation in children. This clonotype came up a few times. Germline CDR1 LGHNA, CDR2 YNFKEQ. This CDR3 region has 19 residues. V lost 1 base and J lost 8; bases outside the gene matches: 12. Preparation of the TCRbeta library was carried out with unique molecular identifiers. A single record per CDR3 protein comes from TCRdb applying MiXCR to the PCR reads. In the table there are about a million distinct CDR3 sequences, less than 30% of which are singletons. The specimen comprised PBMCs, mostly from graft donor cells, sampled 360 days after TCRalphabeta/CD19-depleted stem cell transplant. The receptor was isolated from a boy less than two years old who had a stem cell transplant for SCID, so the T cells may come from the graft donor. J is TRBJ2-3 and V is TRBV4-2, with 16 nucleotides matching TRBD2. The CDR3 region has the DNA TGTGCCAGCAGCCAAGTACCGGGACTAGCGGGGGGGAACCAGGGTACGCAGTATTTT. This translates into CASSQVPGLAGGNQGTQYF.